Below, 27 T cell receptor beta chains from the same sample are listed, as sequenced in a study of CD8 T cells in Susac syndrome. The RNA input was about 0.45 to 1 ug, and it was reverse transcribed with random hexamers. TCRdb re-called the immunoSEQ multiplex PCR reads through MiXCR, storing one row per CDR3 protein. The sample comprises roughly 190,000 distinct CDR3 sequences, about 95% of which are singletons, and about 0.1% rests with the top ten. Sequenced: CD4+ T cells from PBMCs. Receptor source: a human donor in good health.

The genes are TRBV5-1 and TRBJ1-2; D may be TRBD1 (5 bases). The CDR3 runs 16 residues. Germline CDR1 and CDR2: SGHRS and YFSETQ. The V gene lost 4 bases and the J gene lost 5 bases, with 21 bases spanning the gap. The CDR3 bases are TGCGCCAGCAGCCACAATCGTCCAGGGCCCCAGTATGGCTACACCTTC. It translates to CASSHNRPGPQYGYTF.

J is TRBJ2-5 and V is TRBV20-1, with a weak D call TRBD1 (6 bases). The germline gives CDR1 DFQATT, CDR2 SNEGSKA (reference sequence). V lost 1 base and J 4 bases, leaving 13 bases between the germline ends. This CDR3 comprises 14 residues. In DNA form, the CDR3 reads TGCAGTGCTAGAGTCCCAACAGGGAGAGAGACCCAGTACTTC. Amino acids: CSARVPTGRETQYF.

This chain uses TRBV7-6 with TRBJ1-1; D gene ambiguous. Trimming shortened V by 1 base and J by 4 bases, and 10 bases separated the two germline ends. This CDR3 has 14 amino acids. CDR1 and CDR2 from the germline V gene are SGHVS and FNYEAQ. The CDR3 is CASSLGRTRTEAFF. CDR3 sequence (DNA): TGTGCCAGCAGCTTAGGGAGGACTCGCACTGAAGCTTTCTTT.

The chain carries TRBV7-9 and TRBJ1-1, with no clear D. This CDR3 is built from 14 residues. The V end lost 0 bases, the J end lost 2 bases, and 7 bases lay between the germline ends. Looked up from germline, CDR1 is SEHNR and CDR2 is FQNEAQ (reference sequence). CDR3 bases: TGTGCCAGCAGCTTAGCGCAATTTAACACTGAAGCTTTCTTT. This codes for CASSLAQFNTEAFF.

This chain connects TRBV30 to TRBJ2-7, with 10 nucleotides matching TRBD1. The V gene end was trimmed by 2 bases and the J gene end by 3 bases; junction bases not matched to a gene: 7. Germline loops: CDR1 GTSNPN, CDR2 SVGIG (reference sequence). There are 15 residues in the CDR3. Written as DNA, the CDR3 is TGTGCCTGGAGTCTCGGGACAGGGGCTTACTACGAGCAGTACTTC. Its protein is CAWSLGTGAYYEQYF.

The chain employs TRBV25-1 and TRBJ1-5, with D perhaps matching TRBD1 (6 bases). CDR3 length: 14 residues. V dropped 3 bases and J dropped 2 bases, with 8 bases sitting between them. CDR1 and CDR2 (germline): MGHDK, SYGVNS. CDR3 DNA sequence: TGTGCCAGCAGTGACCCAGGGGGCAATCAGCCCCAGCATTTT. As protein: CASSDPGGNQPQHF.

The rearrangement links TRBV19 to TRBJ2-3; 8 positions match TRBD2. Germline CDR1 and CDR2: LNHDA and SQIVND (reference sequence). V trimming: 8 bases; J trimming: 4 bases; junction bases outside the gene matches: 14. This CDR3 comprises 16 residues. The DNA of the CDR3 is TGTGCCAGTGGGACACCTTTGGAGCGGGAGCCAGATACGCAGTATTTT. This codes for CASGTPLEREPDTQYF. Full variable domain (remainder filled in from reference TRBV19 and TRBJ2-3): DGGITQSPKYLFRKEGQNVTLSCEQNLNHDAMYWYRQDPGQGLRLIYYSQIVNDFQKGDIAEGYSVSREKKESFPLTVTSAQKNPTAFYLCASGTPLEREPDTQYFGPGTRLTVL.

J is TRBJ2-7 and V is TRBV28, with a weak D call TRBD1 (6 bases). CDR3 length equals 12 residues. The V gene lost 7 bases and the J gene lost 4 bases, with 11 bases spanning the gap. Germline V lookup: CDR1 MDHEN, CDR2 SYDVKM. Written as DNA, the CDR3 is TGTGCCAGCACTACAGGGAAATACGAGCAGTACTTC. Translated: CASTTGKYEQYF.

The chain has TRBV12-3 or TRBV12-4 and TRBJ2-7; a possible D gene is TRBD2 (6 bases). The ends were cut back, 5 bases at V and 2 bases at J, with 16 bases in the middle. The CDR3 loop spans 15 amino acids. Here the CDR3 DNA reads TGTGCCAGCAGTCTCTCCGGGACTCTTGCCTACGAGCAGTACTTC. Its translation is CASSLSGTLAYEQYF.

This chain links TRBV29-1 with TRBJ2-7, with D perhaps assigned TRBD1 or TRBD2 (5 bases each). CDR1 and CDR2 (germline): SQVTM, ANQGSEA. V lost 0 bases and J lost 1, with 7 bases in between. This CDR3 is 13 amino acids long. The CDR3 DNA reads TGCAGCGTTGAAGATTGGGGGTCCTACGAGCAGTACTTC. Its translation: CSVEDWGSYEQYF.

The chain uses TRBV20-1 and TRBJ2-1; D assignment may be TRBD1 or TRBD2 (5 bases each). The CDR3 loop spans 14 amino acids. Trimming left V 0 bases short and J 6 bases short, with 12 bases between. Germline assignment: CDR1 DFQATT and CDR2 SNEGSKA (reference sequence). The CDR3 region is CSARENRGPNEQFF. The CDR3 DNA is TGCAGTGCTAGAGAAAACCGGGGCCCCAATGAGCAGTTCTTC.

V usage is TRBV20-1 and J usage is TRBJ1-2; tentative D call: TRBD1 (6 bases). The CDR3 totals 13 residues. Germline CDR1 DFQATT, CDR2 SNEGSKA (reference sequence). V gave up 2 bases and J gave up 2 bases, with 9 bases separating them. CDR3: CSARIGQNYGYTF. The CDR3 region has the DNA TGCAGTGCTAGAATCGGACAGAACTATGGCTACACCTTC.

This clonotype was counted only a few times. V is TRBV24-1 and J is TRBJ1-1, with D hard to call. Deletions cut 5 bases from V and 6 bases from J, with 9 bases between. CDR1 and CDR2 from the germline V gene are KGHDR and SFDVKD. This CDR3 comprises 12 residues. The CDR3 loop reads CATSAGTAEAFF. The CDR3 DNA follows: TGTGCCACCAGTGCCGGAACAGCTGAAGCTTTCTTT.

V gene TRBV12-3 or TRBV12-4 combines with J gene TRBJ2-7; TRBD2 might be the D (5 bases). The CDR3 length is 13 residues. Deletions cut 6 bases from V and 2 bases from J, with 11 bases between. The CDR3, as DNA: TGTGCCAGCAGCTATTACGGGACCTACGAGCAGTACTTC. Translated: CASSYYGTYEQYF.

This clonotype occurred a few times. V is TRBV20-1 and J is TRBJ2-7; no clear D. This CDR3 is built from 11 residues. Germline CDR1 and CDR2: DFQATT and SNEGSKA (reference sequence). Trimming removed 3 bases at V and 4 bases at J, with 7 bases between. CDR3 coding DNA: TGCAGTGCTAGGGCGGCTTACGAGCAGTACTTC. This translates into CSARAAYEQYF.

The chain combines TRBV20-1 with TRBJ2-7; D possibly corresponds to TRBD1 (5 bases). Germline loops: CDR1 DFQATT, CDR2 SNEGSKA (reference sequence). The length of the CDR3 is 13 residues. V dropped 2 bases and J dropped 0 bases, with 8 bases sitting between them. The chain's CDR3 is CSARRQSSYEQYF. The CDR3, as DNA: TGCAGTGCTAGAAGACAGAGCTCCTACGAGCAGTACTTC.

The CDR3 sequence: CASRLSTGGYGYTF. Written as DNA, the CDR3 is TGTGCCAGCAGACTATCGACAGGCGGCTATGGCTACACCTTC. The chain uses TRBV28 and TRBJ1-2, with a weak D call TRBD1 (6 bases). V was cut by 6 bases and J by 4 bases, with 15 bases left in between. The CDR3 consists of 14 residues. Per the germline V gene, CDR1 is MDHEN and CDR2 is SYDVKM.

The chain links TRBV27 to TRBJ2-2, with D unclear. V dropped 4 bases and J dropped 6 bases, with 9 bases sitting between them. The CDR3 covers 13 residues. Germline CDR1 and CDR2: MNHEY and SMNVEV (reference sequence). The CDR3 DNA sequence: TGTGCCAGCAGTTACCCCTCGGCCGGGGAGCTGTTTTTT. Translation gives CASSYPSAGELFF.

This clonotype occurred a few times. The chain joins TRBV20-1 to TRBJ1-1; D is unclear. CDR3 size: 11 residues. Trimming removed 3 bases at V and 0 bases at J, with 2 bases between. The germline V gene encodes CDR1 DFQATT and CDR2 SNEGSKA (reference sequence). The CDR3 region has the DNA TGCAGTGCTAGTCTGAACACTGAAGCTTTCTTT. Amino acids: CSASLNTEAFF.

This sequence joins TRBV29-1 and TRBJ2-3; 15 nucleotides agree with TRBD2. The V and J ends lost 3 bases and 3 bases, in that order; junction bases with no gene match: 1. Per the germline V gene, CDR1 is SQVTM and CDR2 is ANQGSEA. This CDR3 comprises 15 residues. As DNA, the CDR3 is TGCAGCGTTGAGGGGACTAGCGGGAGGACAGATACGCAGTATTTT. It yields the protein CSVEGTSGRTDTQYF.

The chain uses TRBV7-9 and TRBJ2-2; possibly TRBD2 for D (6 bases). V was pared by 2 bases and J by 4 bases, with 20 bases between. The CDR3 has 18 amino acids. The germline V gene encodes CDR1 SEHNR and CDR2 FQNEAQ (reference sequence). CDR3 amino acids: CASSLPPLGGTATGELFF. CDR3 nucleotides: TGTGCCAGCAGCTTACCCCCTCTCGGGGGAACCGCCACCGGGGAGCTGTTTTTT.

V and J are TRBV27 and TRBJ2-1; D may correspond to TRBD1 or TRBD2 (6 bases each). V was cut by 4 bases and J by 5 bases, with 12 bases left in between. The CDR3 extends over 14 amino acids. CDR1 is MNHEY and CDR2 is SMNVEV in the germline V gene (reference sequence). The CDR3 here is CASSSTRGDNEQFF. CDR3 nucleotides: TGTGCCAGCAGTTCAACTAGGGGGGACAATGAGCAGTTCTTC.

The CDR3 loop is CAWSVLGASTGELFF. CDR3 nucleotide sequence: TGTGCCTGGAGTGTATTAGGCGCGTCCACCGGGGAGCTGTTTTTT. This chain uses TRBV30 with TRBJ2-2; D unresolved. The V and J ends lost 0 bases and 4 bases respectively, with 12 bases between them. Germline values: CDR1 GTSNPN, CDR2 SVGIG (reference sequence). The CDR3 is made up of 15 amino acids.

The J gene is TRBJ2-1, the V gene TRBV12-3 or TRBV12-4; D might be TRBD1 (6 bases). This CDR3 is built from 14 residues. Trimming pared 4 bases from V and 7 bases from J, leaving 14 bases between. This CDR3 reads CASSSDRSGNEQFF. The CDR3 nucleotides read TGTGCCAGCAGTTCCGACAGGAGTGGGAATGAGCAGTTCTTC.

The CDR3 region has the DNA TGTGCCAGCAGCCGTCAACGACGGGACAGGTCTCAAGAGACCCAGTACTTC. As protein: CASSRQRRDRSQETQYF. The J gene is TRBJ2-5, the V gene TRBV7-2; 8 bases are a match to TRBD1. Germline V lookup: CDR1 SGHTA, CDR2 FQGNSA. J lost 2 bases, V lost 5 bases, and 13 bases had no gene match. The CDR3 is 17 amino acids.

This rearrangement joins TRBV29-1 to TRBJ2-3, with no clear D. Germline V gene data show CDR1 as SQVTM and CDR2 as ANQGSEA. This CDR3 is 14 amino acids long. The V gene lost 4 bases and the J gene lost 2 bases, with 13 bases spanning the gap. The CDR3 coding sequence is TGCAGCGTTGTGGGAAATCGAGACACAGATACGCAGTATTTT. This encodes CSVVGNRDTDTQYF.

The chain carries TRBV20-1 and TRBJ1-1; D is uncertain. CDR3 length: 13 residues. The germline CDR1 and CDR2 sequences are DFQATT and SNEGSKA (reference sequence). V gave up 6 bases and J gave up 4 bases, with 15 bases separating them. The CDR3 nucleotides read TGCAGTGCGTTTAAGGGTAGGATCACTGAAGCTTTCTTT. This gives the protein CSAFKGRITEAFF.